One sample yielded the 13 T cell receptor beta chains listed below, sequenced in a study of blood T cell repertoires in COVID-19. Assay used: immunoSEQ multiplex PCR; TCRdb lists only in-frame clones, some missing. The sample lists 120,000 or so clones; around 91% were seen once. The sample was peripheral blood. These receptors all come from a woman between 55 and 75 years old with COVID-19, enrolled during active disease.

V and J are TRBV5-6 and TRBJ1-2; weak D call: TRBD1 (5 bases). Trimming cost V 3 bases and J 4 bases, with 13 bases left between them. Germline V gives CDR1 SGHDT, CDR2 YYEEEE. This CDR3 contains 14 residues. The chain's CDR3 is CASSWGDHGYGYTF. CDR3 bases: TGTGCCAGCAGCTGGGGGGACCATGGCTATGGCTACACCTTC.

This sequence joins TRBV2 and TRBJ1-5, with 9 bases identical to TRBD1. Germline CDR1 is SNHLY and CDR2 is FYNNEI. The CDR3 is 14 amino acids. V gave up 6 bases and J gave up 7 bases; unmatched junction bases: 7. DNA of the CDR3: TGTGCCAGCAGGGGGACAGGGCAAGGGCAGCCCCAGCATTTT. Its protein product is CASRGTGQGQPQHF. The full variable domain, its missing parts supplied by reference TRBV2 and TRBJ1-5, is EPEVTQTPSHQVTQMGQEVILRCVPISNHLYFYWYRQILGQKVEFLVSFYNNEISEKSEIFDDQFSVERPDGSNFTLKIRSTKLEDSAMYFCASRGTGQGQPQHFGDGTRLSIL.

The chain recombines TRBV4-1 with TRBJ1-1, with D possibly matching TRBD1 (6 bases). V was shortened by 1 base and J by 5 bases, with 14 bases between the two germline ends. The germline V gene encodes CDR1 MGHRA and CDR2 YSYEKL. The CDR3 sequence is 15 residues long. Here the CDR3 DNA reads TGCGCCAGCAGCCAAGTAGCCAGGGGTGGGACTGAAGCTTTCTTT. Translation: CASSQVARGGTEAFF.

The chain has TRBV7-8 and TRBJ1-1; 7 bases line up with TRBD1. Germline CDR1 and CDR2: SGHVS and FQNEAQ. The CDR3 is 13 amino acids. V shed 2 bases, J shed 3 bases, and the junction held 0 bases outside the gene matches. The CDR3 DNA is TGTGCCAGCAGCTTACAGGGGGACACTGAAGCTTTCTTT. Residues: CASSLQGDTEAFF.

The rearrangement joins TRBV19 to TRBJ1-6; D uncertain. The CDR3 extends over 12 amino acids. Germline CDR1 reads LNHDA; CDR2 reads SQIVND (reference sequence). The V end was cut by 3 bases, the J end by 6 bases, with 3 bases between. CDR3 coding DNA: TGTGCCAGTAGTATCGGTAATTCACCCCTCCACTTT. This encodes CASSIGNSPLHF.

The chain joins TRBV6-2 or TRBV6-3 to TRBJ2-5; 9 nucleotides align to TRBD1. CDR3 length: 14 amino acids. The germline gives CDR1 MNHEY, CDR2 SVGEGT. V lost 5 bases to trimming and J lost 4 bases; unmatched junction nucleotides: 5. The CDR3 DNA reads as TGTGCCAGCAGTAAAGGGACAGGGAGAGAGACCCAGTACTTC. It specifies CASSKGTGRETQYF.

The chain links TRBV15 to TRBJ1-6, with TRBD1 identical over 11 bases. Germline V gives CDR1 LNHNV, CDR2 YYDKDF (reference sequence). Trimming took 1 base from V and 10 from J; bases not matched to a gene: 3. The CDR3 length is 15 residues. The CDR3 reads CATSRAGTGGSPLHF. CDR3 nucleotide sequence: TGTGCCACCAGCAGAGCGGGGACAGGGGGATCACCCCTCCACTTT.

V gene TRBV6-5 combines with J gene TRBJ1-1; D remains unclear. CDR1 and CDR2 (germline): MNHEY, SVGAGI. Between the trimmed V and J ends, which lost 4 bases and 4 bases, there was a span of 19 bases. The CDR3 runs 16 residues. The CDR3 sequence: CASSSLFGTSGTEAFF. CDR3 DNA sequence: TGTGCCAGCAGTTCCCTCTTCGGCACCAGCGGCACTGAAGCTTTCTTT.

The rearrangement joins TRBV4-1 to TRBJ2-7, with TRBD1 matching over 11 bases. There are 17 residues in the CDR3. The germline CDR1 and CDR2 sequences are MGHRA and YSYEKL. J was trimmed by 3 bases and V by 4 bases; bases with no gene match: 11. The CDR3: CASSPDGSGTGGYEQYF. The CDR3 coding sequence is TGCGCCAGCAGCCCAGACGGATCCGGGACAGGGGGCTACGAGCAGTACTTC.

In this sample, this clone turned up a few times. CDR3 nucleotides: TGTGCCAGCAGTCTATCAGGGGGCGTCTACGAGCAGTACTTC. This gives the protein CASSLSGGVYEQYF. The chain joins TRBV6-5 to TRBJ2-7, with 8 positions matching TRBD1. With 5 bases clipped from V and 3 bases from J, the junction kept 6 bases outside the gene matches. The CDR3 is 14 residues long. Germline CDR1 MNHEY, CDR2 SVGAGI.

The genes are TRBV5-1 and TRBJ2-3, with 7 bases aligning to TRBD2. This CDR3 is built from 15 residues. V shed 0 bases, J shed 6 bases, and the junction held 7 bases outside the gene matches. Germline values: CDR1 SGHRS, CDR2 YFSETQ. This chain's CDR3 is CASSLGGRDPDTQYF. Written as DNA, the CDR3 is TGCGCCAGCAGCTTGGGAGGGAGGGATCCGGATACGCAGTATTTT.

This clone showed up just a few times. The chain uses TRBV2 and TRBJ1-4; D unresolved. The germline V gene has CDR1 SNHLY and CDR2 FYNNEI. With 6 bases removed from V and 8 bases from J, the gap between germline ends came to 13 bases. This CDR3 is 13 amino acids long. The CDR3 DNA sequence: TGTGCCAGCAGGGAGCGGGAGGGAGAAAAACTGTTTTTT. Translation: CASREREGEKLFF.

The chain couples TRBV11-2 to TRBJ1-6, with 8 bases aligning to TRBD1. The CDR3 is 15 residues long. Germline lookup yields CDR1 SGHAT and CDR2 FQNNGV. With V trimmed by 5 bases and J by 6 bases, 6 bases remained unmatched. CDR3 sequence: CASSPMTGVNSPLHF. The CDR3, as DNA: TGTGCCAGCAGCCCGATGACAGGGGTTAATTCACCCCTCCACTTT.